The 19 T cell receptor beta chains presented below share a single source sample, sequenced in a study of blood T cell repertoires in COVID-19. Measured with immunoSEQ multiplex PCR; TCRdb has only the in-frame clones, and not every one. In the table there are some 270,000 clones, 70% to 90% of which are singletons. The specimen was peripheral blood. The receptor source for this set is a woman aged 70-85 years with acute or convalescent COVID-19.

J is TRBJ2-7 and V is TRBV30; D might be TRBD2 (6 bases). CDR1 and CDR2 (germline): GTSNPN, SVGIG (reference sequence). Trimming cost V 5 bases and J 6 bases, with 17 bases left between them. This CDR3 comprises 13 residues. The chain's CDR3 is CAWSPTVLAEQYF. DNA of the CDR3: TGTGCCTGGTCCCCGACCGTACTAGCCGAGCAGTACTTC.

This clone was detected once. V and J are TRBV10-3 and TRBJ1-2; 7 bases line up with TRBD1. V shed 4 bases and J 5 bases; nucleotides not matched to a gene: 4. Looked up from germline, CDR1 is ENHRY and CDR2 is SYGVKD. The CDR3 sequence is 13 residues long. CDR3 sequence reads: CAISGGTEYGYTF. CDR3 sequence (DNA): TGTGCCATCAGTGGGGGGACAGAATATGGCTACACCTTC.

This chain joins TRBV6-6 and TRBJ1-2; the D gene is possibly TRBD1 (5 bases). Trimming removed 3 bases from V and 4 bases from J, with 9 bases in between. This CDR3 region has 13 residues. Germline CDR1 and CDR2: MNHNY and SVGAGI (reference sequence). The CDR3 protein is CASSYGAVYGYTF. The CDR3 coding sequence is TGTGCCAGCAGTTATGGGGCGGTCTATGGCTACACCTTC.

In nucleotides, the CDR3 is TGTGCCTGGAGTGTGGCCAAGCTTGGCGGCAATGAGCAGTTCTTC. Amino acid sequence: CAWSVAKLGGNEQFF. This chain joins TRBV30 and TRBJ2-1; the D is unclear. The V and J ends lost 0 bases and 6 bases respectively, with 15 bases between them. Germline V gene sequence: CDR1 GTSNPN, CDR2 SVGIG (reference sequence). This CDR3 contains 15 residues.

This rearrangement joins TRBV2 to TRBJ1-1; no reliable D call. Trimming left V 6 bases short and J 4 bases short, with 12 bases between. The CDR3 is 13 amino acids. Germline loops: CDR1 SNHLY, CDR2 FYNNEI. CDR3: CASSEEFSTEAFF. CDR3 coding DNA: TGTGCCAGCAGCGAGGAGTTTAGCACTGAAGCTTTCTTT. The full variable domain, with the rest looked up from reference TRBV2 and TRBJ1-1, is EPEVTQTPSHQVTQMGQEVILRCVPISNHLYFYWYRQILGQKVEFLVSFYNNEISEKSEIFDDQFSVERPDGSNFTLKIRSTKLEDSAMYFCASSEEFSTEAFFGQGTRLTVV.

V usage is TRBV3-1 (or the pseudogene TRBV3-2) and J usage is TRBJ2-3, with a tentative D call TRBD1 (5 bases). This CDR3 contains 16 residues. Germline V lookup: CDR1 LGHDT, CDR2 YNNKEL (reference sequence). V was pared by 1 base and J by 2 bases, with 13 bases between. The DNA of the CDR3 is TGTGCCAGCAGCCAAGCGGTGGGGCCCTTCACAGATACGCAGTATTTT. Its protein product is CASSQAVGPFTDTQYF.

This clone appeared a few times. The V gene is TRBV7-8, the J gene TRBJ1-1, with a tentative D call TRBD1 (5 bases). In germline, CDR1 is SGHVS, CDR2 FQNEAQ. The V end was cut by 2 bases, the J end by 4 bases, with 8 bases between. The CDR3 is 13 amino acids. This CDR3 is CASSLRGATEAFF. CDR3 bases: TGTGCCAGCAGCTTAAGGGGTGCCACTGAAGCTTTCTTT.

This clone was recorded once. The gene calls are TRBV13 and TRBJ2-7, with D perhaps matching TRBD2 (5 bases). This CDR3 comprises 15 residues. The germline gives CDR1 PRHDT, CDR2 FYEKMQ (reference sequence). V was shortened by 5 bases and J by 0 bases, with 14 bases between the two germline ends. For the CDR3, the DNA is TGTGCCAGCAGCCCCTTTCTGGGGAGCTCCTACGAGCAGTACTTC. Translation gives CASSPFLGSSYEQYF.

The CDR3 loop is CAWNPRATEAFF. CDR3 DNA: TGTGCCTGGAATCCGCGGGCGACTGAAGCTTTCTTT. This chain connects TRBV30 to TRBJ1-1; D is unclear. Germline loops: CDR1 GTSNPN, CDR2 SVGIG (reference sequence). The CDR3 sequence is 12 residues long. The germline V and J ends were trimmed by 4 bases and 5 bases, with 11 bases remaining between them.

The V call is TRBV29-1, the J call TRBJ2-1; 11 bases line up with TRBD2. The CDR3 consists of 15 residues. The germline V gene has CDR1 SQVTM and CDR2 ANQGSEA. Germline trimming cut 3 bases from V and 4 bases from J; bases unmatched to any gene: 5. DNA for the CDR3: TGCAGCGTTGAGCTAGCGGGGGGACAGTACAATGAGCAGTTCTTC. This codes for CSVELAGGQYNEQFF.

This clone has more than one count but fewer than ten. Other DNA sequences from this sample encode an identical CDR3 as well. The chain has TRBV6-5 and TRBJ2-6, with D perhaps matching TRBD1 (5 bases). The CDR3 spans 15 residues. In germline, CDR1 is MNHEY, CDR2 SVGAGI. Trimming removed 5 bases at V and 0 bases at J, with 8 bases between. The CDR3 protein is CASSLRDSGANVLTF. CDR3 nucleotides: TGTGCCAGCAGTCTCAGGGACTCTGGGGCCAACGTCCTGACTTTC.

The chain employs TRBV2 and TRBJ1-5; TRBD1 aligns across 8 bases. The CDR3 extends over 15 amino acids. Looked up from germline, CDR1 is SNHLY and CDR2 is FYNNEI. With V trimmed by 7 bases and J by 5 bases, 10 bases remained unmatched. The CDR3 DNA reads as TGTGCCAGCAAGGGGCGACAGGGGCTTGATCAGCCCCAGCATTTT. Translated, it gives CASKGRQGLDQPQHF.

The chain uses TRBV18 and TRBJ2-7; the D gene is possibly TRBD2 (5 bases). Germline loops: CDR1 KGHSH, CDR2 LQKENI. The CDR3 runs 15 residues. Trimming shortened V by 4 bases and J by 4 bases, and 17 bases separated the two germline ends. Here the CDR3 reads CASSRTSGEGYEQYF. The CDR3 nucleotides are TGTGCCAGCTCACGGACCTCCGGTGAGGGTTACGAGCAGTACTTC.

The chain links TRBV7-9 to TRBJ2-1; TRBD1 matches at 9 bases. The CDR3 consists of 15 residues. J gave up 3 bases and V 4 bases, and 4 bases lay outside the gene matches. CDR1 and CDR2 (germline): SEHNR, FQNEAQ (reference sequence). The CDR3 protein is CASSYNRGHYNEQFF. CDR3 coding DNA: TGTGCCAGCAGCTACAACAGGGGGCACTACAATGAGCAGTTCTTC.

V usage is TRBV10-3 and J usage is TRBJ2-7; possibly TRBD2 for D (5 bases). CDR1 and CDR2 from the germline V gene are ENHRY and SYGVKD. V was trimmed by 11 bases and J by 1 base, leaving 18 bases between them. The CDR3 consists of 14 residues. The chain's CDR3 is CASSEGRRSYEQYF. The CDR3 DNA reads as TGTGCCTCCTCCGAGGGCCGGAGATCCTACGAGCAGTACTTC.

Worth noting for this clone: Other nucleotide sequences in the sample specify the same CDR3. The genes are TRBV12-3 or TRBV12-4 and TRBJ1-1, with 7 bases matching TRBD1. CDR3 length equals 13 residues. J was trimmed by 2 bases and V by 6 bases; bases with no gene match: 3. CDR3: CASRGQLNTEAFF. CDR3 sequence (DNA): TGTGCCAGCAGGGGACAGTTAAACACTGAAGCTTTCTTT.

The chain uses TRBV29-1 and TRBJ1-2; a possible D gene is TRBD1 (6 bases). Germline-derived CDR1 and CDR2 are SQVTM and ANQGSEA. V was pared by 1 base and J by 0 bases, with 15 bases between. The CDR3 contains 16 residues. The CDR3 coding sequence is TGCAGCGTTGAAGGGAGAGGGGGACGAGCTAACTATGGCTACACCTTC. It yields the protein CSVEGRGGRANYGYTF. The whole variable domain, remainder taken from reference TRBV29-1 and TRBJ1-2, is SAVISQKPSRDICQRGTSLTIQCQVDSQVTMMFWYRQQPGQSLTLIATANQGSEATYESGFVIDKFPISRPNLTFSTLTVSNMSPEDSSIYLCSVEGRGGRANYGYTFGSGTRLTVV.

This chain joins TRBV6-5 and TRBJ2-3, with 10 bases aligning to TRBD2. Germline-derived CDR1 and CDR2 are MNHEY and SVGAGI. The trim removed 8 bases at V and 0 bases at J, leaving 2 bases unmatched. This CDR3 is built from 14 residues. CDR3 bases: TGTGCCAGCGGTAGCGGGGGGAGCACAGATACGCAGTATTTT. Residues: CASGSGGSTDTQYF.

This clone came up once. This sequence joins TRBV7-9 and TRBJ2-2; D is perhaps TRBD1 (5 bases). V was clipped by 4 bases and J by 2 bases, with 11 bases between them. Germline values: CDR1 SEHNR, CDR2 FQNEAQ (reference sequence). CDR3 size: 15 residues. CDR3 in amino acids: CASSWQGFNTGELFF. CDR3 nucleotide sequence: TGTGCCAGCAGCTGGCAGGGATTTAACACCGGGGAGCTGTTTTTT.